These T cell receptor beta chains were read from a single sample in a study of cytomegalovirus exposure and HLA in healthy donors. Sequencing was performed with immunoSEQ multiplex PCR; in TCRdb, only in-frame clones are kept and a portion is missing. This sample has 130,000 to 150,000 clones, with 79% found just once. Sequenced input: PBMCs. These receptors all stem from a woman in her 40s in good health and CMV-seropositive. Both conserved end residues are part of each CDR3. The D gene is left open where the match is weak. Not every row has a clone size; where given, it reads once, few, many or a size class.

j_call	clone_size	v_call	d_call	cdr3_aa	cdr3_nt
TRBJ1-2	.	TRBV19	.	CASSIGRAGYGYTF	TGTGCCAGTAGTATAGGCAGGGCCGGCTATGGCTACACCTTC
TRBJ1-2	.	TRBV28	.	CASSYSQGEGYGYTF	TGTGCCAGCAGTTATTCACAGGGAGAAGGCTATGGCTACACCTTC
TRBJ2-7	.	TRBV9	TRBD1	CASSPGQGSEQYF	TGTGCCAGCAGCCCGGGACAGGGTTCCGAGCAGTACTTC
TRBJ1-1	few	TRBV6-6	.	CASRDGGTEAFF	TGTGCCAGTAGAGACGGGGGCACTGAAGCTTTCTTT
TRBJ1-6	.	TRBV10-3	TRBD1	CAIKDRESSYNSPLHF	TGTGCCATCAAGGACAGGGAGAGCTCCTATAATTCACCCCTCCACTTT
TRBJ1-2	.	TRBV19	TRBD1	CASSIGTGGENGYTF	TGTGCCAGTAGTATAGGGACAGGGGGCGAGAATGGCTACACCTTC
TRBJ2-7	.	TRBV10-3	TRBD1	CAIGQVRNYEQYF	TGTGCCATTGGACAGGTTAGGAACTACGAGCAGTACTTC
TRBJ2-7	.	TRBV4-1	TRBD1	CASSQGAGTAPGEQYF	TGCGCCAGCAGCCAAGGGGCCGGGACAGCGCCGGGCGAGCAGTACTTC
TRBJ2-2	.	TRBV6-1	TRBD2	CASSGGTNPSLNTGELFF	TGTGCCAGCAGTGGAGGGACTAACCCCTCCCTAAACACCGGGGAGCTGTTTTTT
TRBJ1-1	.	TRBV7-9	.	CASSSLWEAFF	TGTGCCAGCAGTTCACTCTGGGAAGCTTTCTTT
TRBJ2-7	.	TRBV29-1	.	CSAIPAGLTYEQYF	TGCAGCGCGATTCCCGCGGGACTCACCTACGAGCAGTACTTC
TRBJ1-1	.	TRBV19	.	CASSILGEAFF	TGTGCCAGTAGTATACTAGGTGAAGCTTTCTTT
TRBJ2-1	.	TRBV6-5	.	CASSYTVQSDREQFF	TGTGCCAGCAGTTACACCGTACAATCAGACAGGGAGCAGTTCTTC
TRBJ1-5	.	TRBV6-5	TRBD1	CASRGTGGNQPQHF	TGTGCCAGCAGGGGGACAGGCGGGAATCAGCCCCAGCATTTT
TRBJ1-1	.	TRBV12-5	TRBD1	CASATEGARTEAFF	TGTGCTAGTGCCACCGAGGGGGCGAGGACTGAAGCTTTCTTT
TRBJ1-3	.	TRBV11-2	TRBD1	CASSLESGGSGNTIYF	TGTGCCAGCAGCTTAGAGTCAGGGGGATCTGGAAACACCATATATTTT
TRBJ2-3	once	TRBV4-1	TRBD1	CASSQVPLTGPRTDTQYF	TGCGCCAGCAGCCAAGTTCCCCTGACAGGGCCCCGCACAGATACGCAGTATTTT
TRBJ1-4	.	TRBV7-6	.	CASSLAVRGGREKLFF	TGTGCCAGCAGCTTAGCAGTTCGGGGGGGTCGTGAAAAACTGTTTTTT
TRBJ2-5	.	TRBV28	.	CASSLGPRLETQYF	TGTGCCAGCAGTTTAGGCCCCCGTCTGGAGACCCAGTACTTC
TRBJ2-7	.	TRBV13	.	CASSLRINYEQYF	TGTGCCAGCAGCTTGAGGATAAACTACGAGCAGTACTTC
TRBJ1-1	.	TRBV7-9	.	CASSIPEGNTEAFF	TGTGCCAGCAGCATCCCAGAGGGGAACACTGAAGCTTTCTTT
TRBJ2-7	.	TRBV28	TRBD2	CASRRTSASYEQYF	TGTGCCAGCAGGAGGACTAGCGCGTCCTACGAGCAGTACTTC
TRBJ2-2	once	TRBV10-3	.	CAISESGARRNAGELFF	TGTGCCATCAGTGAGTCGGGGGCCCGGAGAAACGCCGGGGAGCTGTTTTTT
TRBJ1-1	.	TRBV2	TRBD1	CASKRGGTGIMNTEAFF	TGTGCCAGCAAGAGGGGCGGGACAGGGATTATGAACACTGAAGCTTTCTTT
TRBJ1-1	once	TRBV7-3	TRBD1	CASSPGTGYSSTEAFF	TGTGCCAGCAGCCCCGGGACAGGTTATTCAAGTACTGAAGCTTTCTTT